This TCR beta chain was sequenced in a study of shared clonotypes between healthy human individuals. Study-level results: Four donors held approximately 4.6% of naive CD4 clonotypes in common. Compared with clonotypes that all four donors shared, non-shared clonotypes had lower generation probabilities. Larger estimated richness was generally seen in naive subsets than in memory subsets.

This clone has a single count. Its antigen is unidentified. The CD4+ fraction was divided into a CD45RA+ naive subset and a CD45RA-negative memory subset. CDR1 and CDR2 from the germline V gene are SGHDT and YYEEEE. Trimming cost V 2 bases and J 0 bases, with 9 bases left between them. The CDR3 sequence is 15 residues long. Here immunoSEQ multiplex PCR was the method, and the copy in TCRdb shows in-frame clones only, minus some. The sample has more than 2,000,000 clones, 80% to 95% seen once; the top ten hold about 0.41%. The source material was naive CD4+ T cells from PBMCs. The subset was: CD45RA+ positively selected. The V call is TRBV5-6, the J call TRBJ1-5, with D perhaps TRBD1 (6 bases). This sequence was found in a man younger than 30 in good health. Some clones in this sample may be carry-over from other donors' samples. CDR3 sequence: CASSFRDISNQPQHF. CDR3 in DNA: TGTGCCAGCAGCTTCCGGGACATTAGCAATCAGCCCCAGCATTTT.